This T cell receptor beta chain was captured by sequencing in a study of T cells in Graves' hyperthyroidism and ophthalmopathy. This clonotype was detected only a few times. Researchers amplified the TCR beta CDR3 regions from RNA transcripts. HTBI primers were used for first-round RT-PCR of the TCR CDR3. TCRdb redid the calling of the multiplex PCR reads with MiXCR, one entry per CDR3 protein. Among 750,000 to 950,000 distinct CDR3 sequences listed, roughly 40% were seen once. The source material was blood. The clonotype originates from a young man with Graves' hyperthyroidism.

This chain's CDR3 is CASSPWDSLNQPQHF. CDR3 coding DNA: TGTGCCAGCAGCCCCTGGGACAGCTTGAATCAGCCCCAGCATTTT. This rearrangement joins TRBV9 to TRBJ1-5, with 7 bases identical to TRBD1. Germline CDR1 and CDR2: SGDLS and YYNGEE. The CDR3 is 15 residues long. V shed 4 bases and J 4 bases; nucleotides not matched to a gene: 8.